The entry below gives a single T cell receptor (beta chain) sequence along with its context. This table comes from immunoSEQ multiplex PCR, and its TCRdb copy is limited to in-frame clones, with some not included. The table includes 200,000 to 300,000 clones, just under 85% detected once. The data originate from a study of blood T cell repertoires in COVID-19. Study summary: Samples taken during acute and convalescent COVID-19 were collected in the United States, Italy and Spain. Nucleic acid was either cDNA or gDNA, and it came from T cells, B-cell-depleted T cells, or PBMCs.

The receptor was derived from a man older than 75 with acute or convalescent COVID-19. The sequenced sample was peripheral blood.

The CDR3 nucleotides read TGTGCCAGCAGCTCCCTAGGCGAGCAGTACTTC. This sequence encodes CASSSLGEQYF. This chain connects TRBV3-1 (or the pseudogene TRBV3-2) to TRBJ2-7; D is unresolved. V shed 5 bases and J shed 6 bases, with 8 bases lying between them. CDR1 and CDR2 from the germline V gene are LGHDT and YNNKEL (reference sequence). There are 11 residues in the CDR3.